A selection of T cell receptor beta chains follows, all from one sample in a study of identical twins. TCRdb redid the calling of the 5' RACE reads with MiXCR, one entry per CDR3 protein. The top ten clones hold 0.98% of a sample with hundreds of thousands of distinct CDR3 sequences, 8.5% to 9.5% of them seen once. This sample was shared with a second study, whose subject was yellow fever vaccine responses in identical twins.

Sample: PBMCs. The receptors were sampled from a woman aged 18-29 years in good health. Both conserved end residues are part of each CDR3. The D gene is left open where the match is weak. The size entry is marked missing in some rows and otherwise reads once, few, many or a size class.

length	D	V	J	size	CDR3	DNA
16	NA	TRBV7-8	TRBJ1-2	NA	CASSLALGDPIYGYTF	TGTGCCAGCAGCTTAGCGTTAGGGGACCCTATCTATGGCTACACCTTC
17	TRBD1	TRBV2	TRBJ2-7	few	CASSEALRDRGSHEQYF	TGTGCCAGCAGTGAAGCGCTTCGGGACAGGGGGTCCCACGAGCAGTACTTC
13	NA	TRBV24-1	TRBJ2-1	many	CATSGQGRNEQFF	TGTGCCACCAGTGGACAAGGGAGGAATGAGCAGTTCTTC
15	NA	TRBV6-4	TRBJ2-7	NA	CASSELWGIGYEQYF	TGTGCCAGCAGTGAGCTGTGGGGTATCGGCTACGAGCAGTACTTC
14	TRBD1	TRBV20-1	TRBJ2-3	many	CSARGTGRTDTQYF	TGCAGTGCTAGAGGGACAGGACGCACAGATACGCAGTATTTT
16	NA	TRBV29-1	TRBJ1-2	few	CSVSGATLHDNYGYTF	TGCAGCGTGTCGGGGGCGACCCTTCATGATAACTATGGCTACACCTTC
14	NA	TRBV3-1	TRBJ1-5	few	CASSHSGFHQPQHF	TGTGCCAGCAGCCACTCCGGGTTTCATCAGCCCCAGCATTTT
13	NA	TRBV18	TRBJ2-5	few	CATREAVQETQYF	TGTGCCACGCGAGAGGCAGTCCAAGAGACCCAGTACTTC
14	NA	TRBV4-2	TRBJ1-6	NA	CASSQDGENSPLHF	TGTGCCAGCAGCCAAGACGGGGAGAATTCACCCCTCCACTTT
16	TRBD1	TRBV5-1	TRBJ2-4	NA	CASSPHSGQGENIQYF	TGCGCCAGCAGCCCCCACTCGGGACAGGGGGAAAACATTCAGTACTTC
13	NA	TRBV11-2	TRBJ1-1	NA	CASSLAKGGRAFF	TGTGCCAGCAGCTTAGCGAAGGGGGGTCGGGCTTTCTTT
15	TRBD1	TRBV12-3/TRBV12-4	TRBJ1-1	few	CASSSWTGPNTEAFF	TGTGCCAGCAGTTCGTGGACAGGGCCGAACACTGAAGCTTTCTTT
16	NA	TRBV5-1	TRBJ2-7	NA	CASSLYRAPFSYEQYF	TGCGCCAGCAGCCTCTACAGGGCGCCCTTCTCCTACGAGCAGTACTTC
14	TRBD1	TRBV7-6	TRBJ2-5	few	CASSKNRGQETQYF	TGTGCCAGCAGCAAAAACAGGGGCCAAGAGACCCAGTACTTC
13	TRBD2	TRBV6-2/TRBV6-3	TRBJ2-1	few	CASLGLAAPIEFF	TGTGCCAGCCTTGGGCTAGCGGCCCCCATCGAGTTCTTC
18	NA	TRBV11-1	TRBJ2-7	NA	CASSSPGDQGTISYEQYF	TGTGCCAGCAGCTCTCCAGGCGACCAGGGAACGATTTCCTACGAGCAGTACTTC
11	NA	TRBV20-1	TRBJ2-3	NA	CSARVDDTQYF	TGCAGTGCTAGAGTAGACGATACGCAGTATTTT
15	NA	TRBV25-1	TRBJ1-2	few	CASSEFGPNLYGYTF	TGTGCCAGCAGTGAATTCGGCCCCAACCTTTATGGCTACACCTTC
14	TRBD1	TRBV28	TRBJ2-7	NA	CASSLRTGRSEQYF	TGTGCCAGCAGTCTCCGGACAGGGAGGAGCGAGCAGTACTTC
14	NA	TRBV6-1	TRBJ1-1	few	CASSELGEVAEAFF	TGTGCCAGCAGTGAGCTTGGGGAAGTCGCTGAAGCTTTCTTT
13	NA	TRBV10-3	TRBJ2-1	few	CATRGLVGNEQFF	TGTGCCACCAGGGGTCTGGTCGGCAATGAGCAGTTCTTC
15	TRBD1	TRBV18	TRBJ2-7	many	CASSPAGTGTYEQYF	TGTGCCAGCTCACCAGCCGGGACAGGGACCTACGAGCAGTACTTC
14	TRBD2	TRBV25-1	TRBJ2-1	many	CASAPSGGYNEQFF	TGTGCCAGCGCCCCCAGCGGGGGTTACAATGAGCAGTTCTTC
18	TRBD2	TRBV28	TRBJ2-3	NA	CASSFPPAGVRGTDTQYF	TGTGCCAGCAGTTTCCCTCCTGCGGGAGTTCGGGGCACAGATACGCAGTATTTT
14	NA	TRBV4-3	TRBJ2-5	many	CASSQEGGQETQYF	TGCGCCAGCAGCCAAGAAGGAGGACAGGAGACCCAGTACTTC
15	NA	TRBV6-1	TRBJ1-2	NA	CASSRIRDGNYGYTF	TGTGCCAGCAGTCGAATCCGGGACGGCAACTATGGCTACACCTTC
15	TRBD2	TRBV5-1	TRBJ2-1	many	CASSPSGTSYNEQFF	TGCGCCAGCAGCCCCAGTGGGACTAGCTACAATGAGCAGTTCTTC
17	NA	TRBV7-2	TRBJ2-3	few	CASSLKGGGGFADTQYF	TGTGCCAGCAGCTTAAAGGGGGGGGGAGGTTTCGCAGATACGCAGTATTTT
16	TRBD1	TRBV28	TRBJ2-5	many	CASSQTLQGAGETQYF	TGTGCCAGCAGTCAAACTTTACAGGGGGCCGGAGAGACCCAGTACTTC
14	TRBD2	TRBV29-1	TRBJ2-1	NA	CSVEPGLANDEQFF	TGCAGCGTTGAACCGGGACTAGCTAACGATGAGCAGTTCTTC
18	TRBD2	TRBV11-1	TRBJ2-7	NA	CASSGRGRLLAGEVEQYF	TGTGCCAGCAGCGGCCGCGGGAGGCTACTAGCGGGGGAAGTCGAGCAGTACTTC
16	NA	TRBV7-9	TRBJ2-3	few	CASTVGLRSDTDTQYF	TGTGCCAGCACCGTAGGGCTCAGGTCAGACACAGATACGCAGTATTTT
11	NA	TRBV29-1	TRBJ2-3	NA	CGIEVTDTQYF	TGCGGTATTGAGGTCACAGATACGCAGTATTTT
15	TRBD1	TRBV3-1	TRBJ1-2	many	CASSQGTGGAYGYTF	TGTGCCAGCAGCCAAGGGACAGGGGGCGCCTATGGCTACACCTTC
14	NA	TRBV5-1	TRBJ1-2	few	CASSFTGPRGGYTF	TGCGCCAGCAGCTTCACAGGGCCCCGCGGTGGCTACACCTTC
12	NA	TRBV20-1	TRBJ2-7	many	CSAREEGYEQYF	TGCAGTGCTAGAGAGGAAGGGTACGAGCAGTACTTC
20	TRBD1	TRBV4-1	TRBJ2-3	NA	CASSQDLTGGSITSTDTQYF	TGCGCCAGCAGCCAAGATCTGACAGGGGGCTCTATTACTAGCACAGATACGCAGTATTTT
15	NA	TRBV10-3	TRBJ2-1	few	CAISEGGGSRNEQFF	TGTGCCATCAGCGAGGGGGGCGGGAGTCGCAATGAGCAGTTCTTC
14	TRBD1	TRBV7-9	TRBJ1-5	NA	CASSNGTGNQPQHF	TGTGCCAGCAGTAACGGGACAGGTAATCAGCCTCAGCATTTT
17	NA	TRBV25-1	TRBJ2-2	few	CASSSQGLSDYTGELFF	TGTGCCAGCAGTTCCCAAGGATTGTCCGACTACACCGGGGAGCTGTTTTTT
15	NA	TRBV7-9	TRBJ1-1	few	CASSLGEGSNTEAFF	TGTGCCAGCAGCTTGGGGGAGGGCTCGAACACTGAAGCTTTCTTT
15	TRBD2	TRBV18	TRBJ2-7	NA	CASSPEAGGQYEQYF	TGTGCCAGCTCACCGGAGGCGGGAGGCCAGTACGAGCAGTACTTC
14	NA	TRBV2	TRBJ2-7	few	CASKQAPSSYEQYF	TGTGCCAGCAAGCAGGCACCGAGCTCCTACGAGCAGTACTTC
15	NA	TRBV4-3	TRBJ2-7	NA	CASSQVGATSYEQYF	TGCGCCAGCAGCCAAGTGGGGGCAACTTCCTACGAGCAGTACTTC
14	NA	TRBV20-1	TRBJ1-1	NA	CSARDLGQHREAFF	TGCAGTGCTAGAGATCTCGGCCAGCACCGTGAAGCTTTCTTT
13	NA	TRBV7-7	TRBJ2-2	few	CASSSRTTGELFF	TGTGCTAGCAGCTCCAGGACGACCGGGGAGCTGTTTTTT
16	TRBD1	TRBV6-2/TRBV6-3	TRBJ2-1	NA	CASSFPQGADWNEQFF	TGTGCCAGCAGTTTCCCACAGGGGGCAGACTGGAATGAGCAGTTCTTC
17	TRBD2	TRBV20-1	TRBJ2-2	many	CSARDLAGGPHTGELFF	TGCAGTGCTAGGGATCTAGCGGGAGGGCCTCACACCGGGGAGCTGTTTTTT
13	TRBD2	TRBV20-1	TRBJ2-4	NA	CSALSGGENIQYF	TGCAGTGCCCTCTCGGGGGGGGAAAACATTCAGTACTTC
11	NA	TRBV5-6	TRBJ1-2	few	CASSGDIGYTF	TGTGCCAGCAGCGGGGACATTGGCTACACCTTC
18	NA	TRBV20-1	TRBJ2-1	NA	CSARDHVGPTPSLLWQFF	TGCAGTGCTAGAGATCATGTCGGGCCCACACCATCTCTCCTTTGGCAGTTCTTC
16	TRBD2	TRBV9	TRBJ2-6	NA	CASSVVGEGWANVLTF	TGTGCCAGCAGCGTAGTTGGGGAGGGGTGGGCCAACGTCCTGACTTTC
16	NA	TRBV14	TRBJ1-1	few	CASSHKYPGVGTEAFF	TGTGCCAGCAGCCATAAATATCCGGGGGTAGGGACTGAAGCTTTCTTT